This T cell receptor (beta chain) was captured in a study of T cell responses to AZD1222 COVID-19 vaccine. Produced via immunoSEQ multiplex PCR; TCRdb's table is partial and in-frame only. The sample includes about 140,000 clones, less than 95% seen only once; the top ten take roughly 6.2%. The V end was cut by 6 bases, the J end by 6 bases, with 15 bases between. The CDR3 extends over 14 amino acids. CDR1 and CDR2 (germline): MNHEY, SVGEGT. The chain couples TRBV6-2 or TRBV6-3 to TRBJ1-5; D not resolved. The source of this sequence is an adult who received the AZD1222 COVID-19 vaccine. Sequenced here: peripheral blood, sampled 28 days after the second AZD1222 dose. DNA for the CDR3: TGTGCCAGCAGCCTCCTAGGGATACCTCAGCCCCAGCATTTT. As protein: CASSLLGIPQPQHF.